The clone carrying this TCR beta chain was counted only a few times. The antigen remains undetermined. 5'RACE template switching added a universal primer site and UMIs to TCR cDNA. TCRdb called the 5' RACE reads again in MiXCR, with one record for every CDR3 protein. The sample holds about 400,000 distinct CDR3 sequences, 6.2% seen once. The record originates from a study of T cells after yellow fever vaccination. Findings of the study overall: Booster samples showed a return of most primary-vaccination clones (around 96% CD4, around 85% CD8). The CD4 compartment and the CD8 compartment contained a small share of clonotypes in common.

J lost 6 bases, V lost 4 bases, and 5 bases had no gene match. The CDR3 has 14 residues. Per the germline V gene, CDR1 is MNHEY and CDR2 is SMNVEV (reference sequence). The specimen was PBMCs, collected 5 days after the yellow fever booster vaccination. The TCR was taken from a man younger than 40 who received the YFV17D yellow fever vaccine. The chain is built from TRBV27 and TRBJ1-5; 8 bases align to TRBD1. The DNA for the CDR3 is TGTGCCAGCAGTTCTGGACAGGGAATTCAGCCCCAGCATTTT. It yields the protein CASSSGQGIQPQHF.